A single sample gave rise to the 2 T cell receptor beta chains below, sequenced in a study of T cells after yellow fever vaccination. One entry per CDR3 protein, called by TCRdb with MiXCR from the 5' RACE reads. The sample consists of approximately 120,000 distinct CDR3 sequences, 8.9% of them appearing once. This sample comprised CD8+ T cells sorted from PBMCs, obtained on the day of the yellow fever booster vaccination. The receptors shown here come from a man aged 18-30 years who received the YFV17D yellow fever vaccine.

This CDR3 reads CASRPPGAGGEQYF. The CDR3 nucleotides are TGTGCCAGCAGACCCCCAGGGGCTGGGGGCGAGCAGTACTTC. The V gene is TRBV6-5, the J gene TRBJ2-7, with a tentative D call TRBD1 (6 bases). CDR1 is MNHEY and CDR2 is SVGAGI in the germline V gene. The CDR3 sequence is 14 residues long. Trimming stripped 6 bases from V and 6 bases from J, with 18 bases between.

The sample holds many counts of this clonotype. The V and J genes are TRBV19 and TRBJ1-5, with unresolved D. CDR1 is LNHDA, CDR2 SQIVND, per germline (reference sequence). The CDR3 is 15 amino acids. V was cut by 8 bases and J by 0 bases, with 14 bases left in between. In DNA form, the CDR3 reads TGTGCCAGTCTCCTAAGGGCTTTTAGCAATCAGCCCCAGCATTTT. As protein: CASLLRAFSNQPQHF.